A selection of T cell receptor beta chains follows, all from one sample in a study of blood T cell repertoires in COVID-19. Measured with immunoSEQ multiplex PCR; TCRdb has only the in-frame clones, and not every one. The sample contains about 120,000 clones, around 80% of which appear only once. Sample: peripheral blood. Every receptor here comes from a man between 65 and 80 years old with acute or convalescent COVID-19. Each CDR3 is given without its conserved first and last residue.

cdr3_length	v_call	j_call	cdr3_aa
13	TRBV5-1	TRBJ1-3	ASSLGQSSGNTIY
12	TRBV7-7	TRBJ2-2	ASSVSGGTGELF
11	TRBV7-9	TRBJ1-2	ASSHHRERGYT
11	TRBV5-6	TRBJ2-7	ASILGREGEQY
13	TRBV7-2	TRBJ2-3	ASSLGGTSTDTQY
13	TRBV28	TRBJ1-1	ASSLWTGLNTEAF
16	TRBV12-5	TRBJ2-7	ASGPPTGSWGFPYEQY
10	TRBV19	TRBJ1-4	ASTRGGEKLF
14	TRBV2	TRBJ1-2	ASLREAGGSPHGYT
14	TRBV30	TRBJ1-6	AWIPPGTGVVSPLH
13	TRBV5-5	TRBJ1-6	ASSEQSSYNSPLH
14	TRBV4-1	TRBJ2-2	ASSQGLAENTGELF
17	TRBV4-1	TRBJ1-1	ASSQGLHPAQWTDREAF
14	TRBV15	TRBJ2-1	ATSRAQGFPYNEQF
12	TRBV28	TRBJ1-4	ASNRDRGYEKLF
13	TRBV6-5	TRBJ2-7	ASRPAAGPSYEQY
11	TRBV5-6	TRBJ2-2	ASSWGLAGELF
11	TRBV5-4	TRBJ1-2	ASSGVDRERYT
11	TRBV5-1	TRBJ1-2	ASSSGQGNGYT
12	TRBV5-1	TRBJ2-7	ASSYGTASYEQY
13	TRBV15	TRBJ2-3	ATSPSGGGADTQY
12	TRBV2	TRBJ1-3	ASTKGGQGNTIY
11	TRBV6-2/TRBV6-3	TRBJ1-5	ASSAGRNQPQH
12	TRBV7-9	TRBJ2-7	ASSPGTGPSEQY
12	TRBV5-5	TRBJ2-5	ASSSRDSEETQY
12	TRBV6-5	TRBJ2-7	ASSRDRGLYEQY
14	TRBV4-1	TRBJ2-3	ASSQSLAGGPDTQY
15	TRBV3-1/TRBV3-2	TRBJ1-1	ASSQDGRGRGLLEAF